The 20 T cell receptor beta chains presented below share a single source sample, sequenced in a study of T cells in localized non-small cell lung cancer. Sequencing used immunoSEQ multiplex PCR; TCRdb keeps in-frame clones, though not all of them. The sample lists fewer than 1,500 clones, just under 20% occurring once. Source: normal lung tissue next to the tumor, taken before any cancer treatment. Every receptor here comes from a male donor at least 60 years old with stage I lung adenocarcinoma.

The chain's CDR3 is CASSYLQGGFYGYTF. DNA of the CDR3: TGTGCCAGCAGTTACTTACAGGGGGGGTTTTATGGCTACACCTTC. The gene calls are TRBV6-8 and TRBJ1-2; 8 positions agree with TRBD1. Germline CDR1 is MNHGY and CDR2 is SAAAGT. Unmatched junction bases numbered 6, after V lost 1 base and J lost 5 bases. The CDR3 is 15 amino acids.

This clone is termed medium-sized. The rearrangement uses TRBV6-8 and TRBJ1-1; unclear D gene. With 0 bases removed from V and 5 bases from J, the gap between germline ends came to 10 bases. Per germline, CDR1 MNHGY and CDR2 SAAAGT. The CDR3 sequence is 14 residues long. The CDR3 here is CASSYSIRETEAFF. The CDR3 DNA reads as TGTGCCAGCAGTTACTCGATAAGGGAGACTGAAGCTTTCTTT.

By its share, this clone is medium-sized. The V gene is TRBV11-3, the J gene TRBJ1-1; D is unclear. Germline CDR1 SGHNT, CDR2 YENEEA. The V end was cut by 0 bases, the J end by 3 bases, with 11 bases between. This CDR3 has 15 amino acids. Written as DNA, the CDR3 is TGTGCCAGCAGCTTAGACCGGAGCTCTGACACTGAAGCTTTCTTT. Its translation: CASSLDRSSDTEAFF.

This clone has more than one count but fewer than ten. CDR3 nucleotides: TGCGCCAGCAGCCAAGATGGGAACAGGGACGCGGGGGGCTACACCTTC. Its translation is CASSQDGNRDAGGYTF. The V and J genes are TRBV4-1 and TRBJ1-2, with TRBD1 as a possible D gene (6 bases). Germline assignment: CDR1 MGHRA and CDR2 YSYEKL. Trimming removed 0 bases at V and 8 bases at J, with 19 bases between. This CDR3 spans 16 amino acids.

J is TRBJ2-1 and V is TRBV11-3; tentatively, D is TRBD2 (6 bases). Trimming left V 2 bases short and J 6 bases short, with 14 bases between. The CDR3 spans 15 residues. The germline V gene encodes CDR1 SGHNT and CDR2 YENEEA. CDR3: CASSLMGGNGNEQFF. CDR3 nucleotides: TGTGCCAGCAGCTTAATGGGGGGAAACGGCAATGAGCAGTTCTTC.

V usage is TRBV9 and J usage is TRBJ1-1; D not resolved. V was pared by 9 bases and J by 1 base, with 13 bases between. CDR1 SGDLS and CDR2 YYNGEE come from the germline V gene. The CDR3 runs to 13 residues. DNA of the CDR3: TGTGCCACCTCCCCACAACCGAACACTGAAGCTTTCTTT. It specifies CATSPQPNTEAFF.

The CDR3 reads CASSVLDRGAEQYF. DNA for the CDR3: TGTGCCAGCAGCGTGTTGGACAGGGGAGCCGAGCAGTACTTC. The chain recombines TRBV9 with TRBJ2-7; 9 positions agree with TRBD1. The CDR3 runs 14 residues. Unmatched junction bases numbered 6, after V lost 2 bases and J lost 6 bases. Germline V lookup: CDR1 SGDLS, CDR2 YYNGEE.

This clone is labeled as medium-sized. This chain joins TRBV11-3 and TRBJ2-5; TRBD2 matches at 13 bases. The CDR3 runs 17 residues. CDR1 and CDR2 from the germline V gene are SGHNT and YENEEA. J was trimmed by 4 bases and V by 5 bases; bases with no gene match: 10. CDR3 region: CASSPTSGGAKGETQYF. The CDR3 DNA reads TGTGCCAGCAGCCCCACTAGCGGGGGGGCCAAAGGAGAGACCCAGTACTTC.

V usage is TRBV18 and J usage is TRBJ2-3; maybe TRBD2 (5 bases). CDR3 length equals 14 residues. Germline V lookup: CDR1 KGHSH, CDR2 LQKENI. V was trimmed by 4 bases and J by 2 bases, leaving 10 bases between them. The DNA of the CDR3 is TGTGCCAGCTCACTAACGGGGAACACAGATACGCAGTATTTT. It yields the protein CASSLTGNTDTQYF.

V and J are TRBV12-5 and TRBJ2-1; 9 bases match TRBD1. The CDR3 runs to 17 residues. V gave up 8 bases and J gave up 0 bases; unmatched junction bases: 11. In germline, CDR1 is LGHNT, CDR2 FRNRAP. CDR3 nucleotide sequence: TGTGCTAGTACGTCGGGACAGGGCCGGAGCTCCTACAATGAGCAGTTCTTC. Amino acid sequence: CASTSGQGRSSYNEQFF.

A word on this clone: The sample contains more than one DNA sequence encoding this CDR3. The V gene is TRBV15, the J gene TRBJ2-5; D not resolved. Germline lookup yields CDR1 LNHNV and CDR2 YYDKDF (reference sequence). V lost 1 base and J 4 bases, leaving 10 bases between the germline ends. The CDR3 has 14 amino acids. The CDR3 DNA follows: TGTGCCACCAGCAGAGGAGGTGGCAGAGAGACCCAGTACTTC. The encoded protein is CATSRGGGRETQYF.

This clone was observed a few times. The chain has TRBV6-8 and TRBJ2-7, with TRBD1 matching 7 bases. The CDR3 length is 15 residues. Germline CDR1 reads MNHGY; CDR2 reads SAAAGT. Trimming took 5 bases from V and 1 from J; bases not matched to a gene: 8. CDR3 bases: TGTGCCAGCAGTCTAAACCCGGGACAGTCCTACGAGCAGTACTTC. Amino acid sequence: CASSLNPGQSYEQYF.

This clone has just a few counts. As DNA, the CDR3 is TGTGCCAGCAGTTATGGGGCAGCGGCAGATACGCAGTATTTT. Protein sequence: CASSYGAAADTQYF. V usage is TRBV6-8 and J usage is TRBJ2-3, with D possibly called TRBD1 or TRBD2 (5 bases each). Trimming took 3 bases from V and 4 from J, leaving 11 bases between them. CDR1 is MNHGY, CDR2 SAAAGT, per germline. The CDR3 totals 14 residues.

The J gene is TRBJ1-2, the V gene TRBV9; no clear D gene. The germline CDR1 and CDR2 sequences are SGDLS and YYNGEE. The CDR3 has 15 residues. Trimming pared 5 bases from V and 1 base from J, leaving 15 bases between. CDR3 nucleotide sequence: TGTGCCAGCAGTGAACCCCAGCTACTTAACTATGGCTACACCTTC. This gives the protein CASSEPQLLNYGYTF.

There are a few counts of this clone. The chain carries TRBV29-1 and TRBJ1-1, with 8 bases that match TRBD1. Trimming at V came to 6 bases and at J to 5 bases, leaving 8 bases not matched to a gene. The CDR3 contains 13 residues. Germline-derived CDR1 and CDR2 are SQVTM and ANQGSEA. The CDR3 here is CSVDRGRRTEAFF. In DNA, the CDR3 is TGCAGCGTCGACAGGGGAAGGAGGACTGAAGCTTTCTTT. The whole variable domain, remainder taken from reference TRBV29-1 and TRBJ1-1, is SAVISQKPSRDICQRGTSLTIQCQVDSQVTMMFWYRQQPGQSLTLIATANQGSEATYESGFVIDKFPISRPNLTFSTLTVSNMSPEDSSIYLCSVDRGRRTEAFFGQGTRLTVV.

V usage is TRBV30 and J usage is TRBJ2-5; D is uncertain. This CDR3 contains 12 residues. V was pared by 2 bases and J by 5 bases, with 9 bases between. The germline V gene has CDR1 GTSNPN and CDR2 SVGIG (reference sequence). CDR3 sequence reads: CAWSIRRETQYF. CDR3 in DNA: TGTGCCTGGAGTATAAGACGGGAGACCCAGTACTTC.

This clone was picked up a small number of times. This sequence joins TRBV9 and TRBJ1-4; TRBD1 matches 10 bases. This CDR3 has 15 amino acids. The germline V gene encodes CDR1 SGDLS and CDR2 YYNGEE. V was pared by 5 bases and J by 8 bases, with 9 bases of the junction left unmatched. CDR3 loop: CASSPITGQGEKLFF. DNA for the CDR3: TGTGCCAGCAGTCCTATCACGGGACAGGGGGAAAAACTGTTTTTT.

This clone was picked up a small number of times. The CDR3: CASSGARSLPQHF. CDR3 coding DNA: TGTGCCAGCAGTGGTGCACGATCGCTCCCCCAGCATTTT. This chain uses TRBV2 with TRBJ1-5; D is uncertain. CDR1 is SNHLY and CDR2 is FYNNEI in the germline V gene. Between the trimmed V and J ends, which lost 4 bases and 10 bases, there was a span of 14 bases. This CDR3 has 13 amino acids.

This chain uses TRBV27 with TRBJ2-3, with D perhaps being TRBD1 or TRBD2 (6 bases each). This CDR3 region has 15 residues. CDR1 and CDR2 from the germline V gene are MNHEY and SMNVEV (reference sequence). The V and J ends lost 10 bases and 3 bases respectively, with 20 bases between them. CDR3 nucleotide sequence: TGTGCCACCAAGAGAGGGGGGACGAAGACAGATACGCAGTATTTT. It yields the protein CATKRGGTKTDTQYF.

The chain employs TRBV5-1 and TRBJ1-1; D call uncertain. V lost 0 bases and J lost 1, with 10 bases in between. The CDR3 is 15 amino acids. Germline-derived CDR1 and CDR2 are SGHRS and YFSETQ. Here the CDR3 DNA reads TGCGCCAGCAGCTTGGAGCAGCAGGCGAACACTGAAGCTTTCTTT. This translates into CASSLEQQANTEAFF.